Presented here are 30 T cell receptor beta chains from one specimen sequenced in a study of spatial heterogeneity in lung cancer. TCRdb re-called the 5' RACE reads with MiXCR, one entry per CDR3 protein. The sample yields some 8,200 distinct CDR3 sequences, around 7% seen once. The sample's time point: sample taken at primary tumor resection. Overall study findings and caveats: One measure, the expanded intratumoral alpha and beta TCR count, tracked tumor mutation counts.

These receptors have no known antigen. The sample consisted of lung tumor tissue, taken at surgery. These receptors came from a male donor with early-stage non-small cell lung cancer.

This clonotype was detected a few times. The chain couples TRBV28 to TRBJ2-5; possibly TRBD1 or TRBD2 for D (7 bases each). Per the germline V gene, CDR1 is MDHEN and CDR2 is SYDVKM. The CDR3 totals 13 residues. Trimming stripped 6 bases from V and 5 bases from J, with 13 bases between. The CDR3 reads CASSPGGAETQYF. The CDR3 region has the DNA TGTGCCAGCAGCCCAGGGGGGGCGGAGACCCAGTACTTC.

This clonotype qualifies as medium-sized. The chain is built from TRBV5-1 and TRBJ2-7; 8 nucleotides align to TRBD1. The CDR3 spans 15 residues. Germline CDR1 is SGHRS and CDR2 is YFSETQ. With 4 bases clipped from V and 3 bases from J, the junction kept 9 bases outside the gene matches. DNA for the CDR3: TGCGCCAGCAGCCTAGGGACAGGAGCTAACTACGAGCAGTACTTC. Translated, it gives CASSLGTGANYEQYF.

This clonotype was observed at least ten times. The CDR3 region has the DNA TGTGCCAGCAGCTTGGGTCTAAACTACAATGAGCAGTTCTTC. Translated, it gives CASSLGLNYNEQFF. The chain has TRBV7-9 and TRBJ2-1, with D unclear. Germline loops: CDR1 SEHNR, CDR2 FQNEAQ (reference sequence). The CDR3 runs 14 residues. The V end was cut by 3 bases, the J end by 3 bases, with 9 bases between.

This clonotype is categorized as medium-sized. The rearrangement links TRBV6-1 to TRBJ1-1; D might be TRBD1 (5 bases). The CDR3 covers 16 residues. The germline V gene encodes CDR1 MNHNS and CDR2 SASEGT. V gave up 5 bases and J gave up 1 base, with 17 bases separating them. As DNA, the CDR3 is TGTGCCAGCAGTAAGGGACGGGCGGGTGCGAACACTGAAGCTTTCTTT. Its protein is CASSKGRAGANTEAFF.

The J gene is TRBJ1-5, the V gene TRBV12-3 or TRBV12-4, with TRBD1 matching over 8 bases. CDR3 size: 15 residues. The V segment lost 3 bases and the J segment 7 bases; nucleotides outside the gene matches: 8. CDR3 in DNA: TGTGCCAGCAGTTTTGGAGGACAGGGTGGACAGCCCCAGCATTTT. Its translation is CASSFGGQGGQPQHF.

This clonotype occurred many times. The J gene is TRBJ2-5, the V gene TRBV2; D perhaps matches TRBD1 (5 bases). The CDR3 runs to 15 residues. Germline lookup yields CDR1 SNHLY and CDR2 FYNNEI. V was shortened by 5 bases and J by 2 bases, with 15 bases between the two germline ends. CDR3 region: CASSRNQGMQETQYF. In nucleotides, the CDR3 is TGTGCCAGCAGTAGAAACCAGGGAATGCAAGAGACCCAGTACTTC.

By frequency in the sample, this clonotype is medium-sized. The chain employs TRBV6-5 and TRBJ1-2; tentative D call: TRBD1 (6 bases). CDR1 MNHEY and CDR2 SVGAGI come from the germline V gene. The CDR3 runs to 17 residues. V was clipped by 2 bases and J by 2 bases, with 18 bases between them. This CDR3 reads CASSYRKQGMGNYGYTF. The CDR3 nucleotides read TGTGCCAGCAGTTACCGAAAACAGGGAATGGGGAACTATGGCTACACCTTC.

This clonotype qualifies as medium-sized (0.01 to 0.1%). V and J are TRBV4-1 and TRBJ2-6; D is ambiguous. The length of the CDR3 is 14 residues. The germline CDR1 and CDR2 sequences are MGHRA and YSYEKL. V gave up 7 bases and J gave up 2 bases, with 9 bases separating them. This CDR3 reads CASMTQTGANVLTF. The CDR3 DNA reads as TGCGCCAGCATGACCCAGACTGGGGCCAACGTCCTGACTTTC.

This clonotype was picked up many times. The CDR3 DNA follows: TGCAGTGCTAGAGATTTCCCAGGGGCCCGGGACACCGCCTACAATGAGCAGTTCTTC. It yields the protein CSARDFPGARDTAYNEQFF. The chain recombines TRBV20-1 with TRBJ2-1; a possible D gene is TRBD1 (6 bases). Looked up from germline, CDR1 is DFQATT and CDR2 is SNEGSKA (reference sequence). Trimming shortened V by 0 bases and J by 2 bases, and 23 bases separated the two germline ends. The CDR3 totals 19 residues.

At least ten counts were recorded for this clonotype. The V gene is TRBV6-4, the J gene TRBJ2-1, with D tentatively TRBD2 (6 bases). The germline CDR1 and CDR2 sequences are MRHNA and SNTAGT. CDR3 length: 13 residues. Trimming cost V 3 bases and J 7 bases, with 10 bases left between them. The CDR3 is CASSDYGSNEQFF. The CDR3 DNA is TGTGCCAGCAGTGATTACGGGAGTAATGAGCAGTTCTTC.

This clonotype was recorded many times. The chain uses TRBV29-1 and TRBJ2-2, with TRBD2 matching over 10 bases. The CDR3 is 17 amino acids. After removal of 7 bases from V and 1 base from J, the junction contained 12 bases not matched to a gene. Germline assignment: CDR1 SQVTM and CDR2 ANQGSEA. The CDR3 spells CSATASGSRRNTGELFF. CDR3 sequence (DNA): TGCAGCGCGACGGCTAGCGGGAGCAGAAGGAACACCGGGGAGCTGTTTTTT.

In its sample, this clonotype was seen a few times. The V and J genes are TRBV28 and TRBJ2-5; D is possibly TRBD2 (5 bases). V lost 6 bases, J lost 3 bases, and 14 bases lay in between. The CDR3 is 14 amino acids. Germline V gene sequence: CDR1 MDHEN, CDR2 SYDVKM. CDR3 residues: CASRPRGEKETQYF. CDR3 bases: TGTGCCAGCAGACCCCGTGGGGAGAAAGAGACCCAGTACTTC.

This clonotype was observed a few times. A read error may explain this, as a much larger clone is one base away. CDR3 in amino acids: CASTPLPTSVRAYERYF. CDR3 DNA sequence: TGTGCCAGCACCCCATTACCTACTAGCGTGAGGGCCTACGAGCGGTACTTC. This rearrangement joins TRBV6-2 or TRBV6-3 to TRBJ2-7; TRBD2 matches 7 bases. Per the germline V gene, CDR1 is MNHEY and CDR2 is SVGEGT. CDR3 length: 17 amino acids.

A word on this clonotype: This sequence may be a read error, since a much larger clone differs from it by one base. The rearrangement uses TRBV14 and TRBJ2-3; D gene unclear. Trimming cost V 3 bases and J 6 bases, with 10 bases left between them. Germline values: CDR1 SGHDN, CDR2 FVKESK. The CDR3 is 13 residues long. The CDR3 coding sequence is TGTGCCAGCAGCCATCAGGAAGGGGATACGCAGTATTTT. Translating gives CASSHQEGDTQYF.

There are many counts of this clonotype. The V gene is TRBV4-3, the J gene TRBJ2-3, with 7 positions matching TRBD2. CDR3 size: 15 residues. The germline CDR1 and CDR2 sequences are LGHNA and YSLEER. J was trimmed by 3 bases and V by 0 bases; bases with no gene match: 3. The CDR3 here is CASSQEPSGTDTQYF. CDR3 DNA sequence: TGCGCCAGCAGCCAAGAACCTAGCGGTACAGATACGCAGTATTTT.

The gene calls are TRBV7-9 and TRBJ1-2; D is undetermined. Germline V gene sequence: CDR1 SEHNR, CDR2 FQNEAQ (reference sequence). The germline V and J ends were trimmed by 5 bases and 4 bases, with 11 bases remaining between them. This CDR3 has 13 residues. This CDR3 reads CASSDDPLYGYTF. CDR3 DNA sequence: TGTGCCAGCAGCGACGATCCCCTCTATGGCTACACCTTC.

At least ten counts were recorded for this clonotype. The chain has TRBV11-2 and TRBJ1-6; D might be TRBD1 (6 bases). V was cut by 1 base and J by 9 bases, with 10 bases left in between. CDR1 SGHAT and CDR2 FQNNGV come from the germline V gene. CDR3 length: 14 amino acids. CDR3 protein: CASSLAGAGSPLHF. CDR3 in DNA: TGTGCCAGCAGCTTAGCAGGGGCGGGTTCACCCCTCCACTTT.

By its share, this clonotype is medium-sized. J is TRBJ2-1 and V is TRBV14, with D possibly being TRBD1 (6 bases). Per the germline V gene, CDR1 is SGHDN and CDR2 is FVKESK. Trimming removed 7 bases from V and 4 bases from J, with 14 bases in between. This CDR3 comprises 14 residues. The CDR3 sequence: CASNRGGAYNEQFF. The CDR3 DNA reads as TGTGCCAGCAACCGTGGGGGCGCTTACAATGAGCAGTTCTTC.

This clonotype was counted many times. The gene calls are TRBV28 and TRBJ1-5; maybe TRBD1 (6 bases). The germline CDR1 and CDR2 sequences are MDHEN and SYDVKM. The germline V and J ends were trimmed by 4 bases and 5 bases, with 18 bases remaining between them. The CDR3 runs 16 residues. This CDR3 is CASSSPRTGRYQPQHF. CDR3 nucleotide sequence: TGTGCCAGCAGTTCCCCGAGAACAGGGCGCTATCAGCCCCAGCATTTT.

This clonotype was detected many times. In nucleotides, the CDR3 is TGTGCCAGCAGCCCCGGAACAGACGGTGAAAAACTGTTTTTT. Translating gives CASSPGTDGEKLFF. The rearrangement joins TRBV14 to TRBJ1-4; D is undetermined. Trimming pared 4 bases from V and 7 bases from J, leaving 13 bases between. CDR3 length: 14 amino acids. The V gene's germline CDR1 is SGHDN and CDR2 FVKESK.

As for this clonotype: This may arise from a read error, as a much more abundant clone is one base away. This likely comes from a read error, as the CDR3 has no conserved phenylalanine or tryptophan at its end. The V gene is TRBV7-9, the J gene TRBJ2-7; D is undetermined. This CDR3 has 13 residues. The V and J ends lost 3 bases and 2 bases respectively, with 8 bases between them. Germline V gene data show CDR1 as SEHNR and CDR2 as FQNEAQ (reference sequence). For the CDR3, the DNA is TGTGCCAGCAGCTTTTCGGCAGCCTACGAGCAGTACTCC. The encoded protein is CASSFSAAYEQYS.

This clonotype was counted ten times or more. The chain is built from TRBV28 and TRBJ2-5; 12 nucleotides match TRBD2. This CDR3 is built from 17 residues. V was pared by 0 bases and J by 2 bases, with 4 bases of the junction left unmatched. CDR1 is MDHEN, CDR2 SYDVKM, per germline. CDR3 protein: CASSLWTSGSSQETQYF. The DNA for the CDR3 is TGTGCCAGCAGTTTATGGACTAGCGGGAGTTCACAAGAGACCCAGTACTTC.

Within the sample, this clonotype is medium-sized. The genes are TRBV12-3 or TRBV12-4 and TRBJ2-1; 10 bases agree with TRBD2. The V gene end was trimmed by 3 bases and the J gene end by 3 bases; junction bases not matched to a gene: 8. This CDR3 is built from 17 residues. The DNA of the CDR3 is TGTGCCAGCAGTTTGCTGGCTAGCGGGAGTGGCTACAATGAGCAGTTCTTC. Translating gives CASSLLASGSGYNEQFF.

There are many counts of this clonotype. The CDR3 region is CASSSQGSRGTQYF. CDR3 nucleotides: TGTGCCAGCAGCTCACAGGGGTCACGGGGGACCCAGTACTTC. V gene TRBV5-4 combines with J gene TRBJ2-5; TRBD1 aligns across 7 bases. This CDR3 has 14 residues. The germline gives CDR1 SGHNT, CDR2 YYREEE (reference sequence). V was clipped by 3 bases and J by 7 bases; unmatched bases: 9.

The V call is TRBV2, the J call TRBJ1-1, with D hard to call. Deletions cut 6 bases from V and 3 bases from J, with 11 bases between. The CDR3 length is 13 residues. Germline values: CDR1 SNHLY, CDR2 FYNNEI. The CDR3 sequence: CASSVDGYTEAFF. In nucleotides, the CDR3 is TGTGCCAGCAGCGTGGACGGGTACACTGAAGCTTTCTTT. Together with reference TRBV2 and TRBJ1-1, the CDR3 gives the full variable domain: EPEVTQTPSHQVTQMGQEVILRCVPISNHLYFYWYRQILGQKVEFLVSFYNNEISEKSEIFDDQFSVERPDGSNFTLKIRSTKLEDSAMYFCASSVDGYTEAFFGQGTRLTVV.

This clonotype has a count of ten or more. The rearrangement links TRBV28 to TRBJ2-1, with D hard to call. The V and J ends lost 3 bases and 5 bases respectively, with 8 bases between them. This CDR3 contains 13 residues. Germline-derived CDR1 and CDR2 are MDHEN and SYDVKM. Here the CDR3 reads CASSLTSHNEQFF. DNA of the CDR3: TGTGCCAGCAGTTTGACGAGTCACAATGAGCAGTTCTTC.

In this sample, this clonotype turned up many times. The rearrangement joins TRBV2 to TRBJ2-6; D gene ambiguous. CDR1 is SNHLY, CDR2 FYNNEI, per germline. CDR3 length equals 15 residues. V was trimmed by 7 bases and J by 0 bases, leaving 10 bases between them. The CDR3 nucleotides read TGTGCCAGCACCCCGACGGTCTCTGGGGCCAACGTCCTGACTTTC. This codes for CASTPTVSGANVLTF.

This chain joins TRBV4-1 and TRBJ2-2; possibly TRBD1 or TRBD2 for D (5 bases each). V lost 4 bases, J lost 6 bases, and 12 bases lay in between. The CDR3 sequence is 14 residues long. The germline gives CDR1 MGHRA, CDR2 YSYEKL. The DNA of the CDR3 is TGCGCCAGCAGCCTACCTGTGGGGGCCGGGGAGCTGTTTTTT. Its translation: CASSLPVGAGELFF.

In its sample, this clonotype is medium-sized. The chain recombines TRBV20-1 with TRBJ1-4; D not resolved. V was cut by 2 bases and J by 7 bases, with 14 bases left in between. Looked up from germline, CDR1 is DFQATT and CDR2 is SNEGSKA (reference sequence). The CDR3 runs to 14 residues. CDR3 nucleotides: TGCAGTGCTAGACTCCCTTGGGCCCCTGAAAAACTGTTTTTT. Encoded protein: CSARLPWAPEKLFF.

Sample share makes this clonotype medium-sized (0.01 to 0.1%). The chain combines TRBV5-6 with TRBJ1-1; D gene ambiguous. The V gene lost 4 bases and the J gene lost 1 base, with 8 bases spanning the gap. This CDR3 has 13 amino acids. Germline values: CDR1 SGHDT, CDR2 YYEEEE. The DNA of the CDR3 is TGTGCCAGCAGCCCAGGATGGAACACTGAAGCTTTCTTT. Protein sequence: CASSPGWNTEAFF.